This T cell receptor beta chain was sequenced in a study of cytomegalovirus exposure and HLA in healthy donors. Notes on the study in general: Within an earlier analysis, most TCR beta V segments proved productive either about 87% or about 30% of the time. TCR beta chain V- and J-gene trimming was linked, in a later analysis, to a missense variant in DCLRE1C.

13 Jbeta primers and 60 Vbeta primers were used for the PCR. This table comes from immunoSEQ multiplex PCR, and its TCRdb copy is limited to in-frame clones, with some not included. Of 150,000 or so clones listed, about 85% are singletons. As to this clone: No antigen is known for it.

This CDR3 is built from 14 residues. With V trimmed by 2 bases and J by 5 bases, 3 bases remained unmatched. CDR1 is SGHTA, CDR2 FQGTGA, per germline. The J gene is TRBJ2-1, the V gene TRBV7-3; the match to TRBD2 covers 7 bases. The sequence was obtained from a male donor in good health and CMV-seropositive. Sequencing was carried out using PBMCs. CDR3 DNA: TGTGCCAGCAGCTTACTCAGCGGGAACAATGAGCAGTTCTTC. Encoded protein: CASSLLSGNNEQFF.